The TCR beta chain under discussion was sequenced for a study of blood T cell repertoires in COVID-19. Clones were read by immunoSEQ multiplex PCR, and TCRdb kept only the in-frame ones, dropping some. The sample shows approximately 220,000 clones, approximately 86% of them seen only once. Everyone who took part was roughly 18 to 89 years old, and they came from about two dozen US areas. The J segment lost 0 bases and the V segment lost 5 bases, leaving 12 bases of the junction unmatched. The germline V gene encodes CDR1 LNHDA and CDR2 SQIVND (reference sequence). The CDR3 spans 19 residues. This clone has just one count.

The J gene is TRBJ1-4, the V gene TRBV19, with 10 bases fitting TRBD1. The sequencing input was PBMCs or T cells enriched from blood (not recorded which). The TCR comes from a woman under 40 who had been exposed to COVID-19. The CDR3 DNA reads TGTGCCAGTAGTCTGAGTGGGACAGGGGTGTTTGCAACTAATGAAAAACTGTTTTTT. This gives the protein CASSLSGTGVFATNEKLFF.